Listed here is a single TCR beta chain. This entry is derived from a study of T-cell memory formation after mild COVID-19. TCRdb passed the 5' RACE reads through MiXCR, listing each CDR3 protein once. The data hold roughly 600,000 distinct CDR3 sequences, with approximately 18% observed a single time. The clonotype originates from an adult woman who had mild COVID-19 (a few samples of this study predate the infection). Cell type and time point are not known. The sample consisted of PBMCs or a T cell subset sorted from them (not recorded which).

The CDR3 DNA sequence: TGTGCCAGCAGTGAAGTAGGGTGGGGGGATTACGAGCAGTACTTC. This translates into CASSEVGWGDYEQYF. The rearrangement uses TRBV6-1 and TRBJ2-7, with D perhaps TRBD2 (6 bases). This CDR3 has 15 amino acids. The germline V and J ends were trimmed by 1 base and 4 bases, with 14 bases remaining between them. Per germline, CDR1 MNHNS and CDR2 SASEGT.